Listed here is a single TCR beta chain. There is no known antigen for this receptor. Base quality data are lacking; no much larger clone is found one base away. This sample was taken from a study of CD8 T cells in Susac syndrome (dated by TCRdb to about 2019). As for the study more broadly: Whether CD8+ T cell activation and differentiation in Susac syndrome was antigen driven was tested using repertoire sequencing. CD8+ T cell repertoire clonality was compared between more than ten healthy donors, about 14 Susac syndrome patients and roughly 15 multiple sclerosis patients.

Cut back by 5 bases and 3 bases, the V and J ends lie 17 bases apart. The CDR3 spans 15 residues, from the cysteine through the phenylalanine. Only the CDR3 part of the read is kept: 45 bases, read in frame from the first base. CDR1 and CDR2, per the germline V gene, are WSHSY and SAAADI. High-throughput TCR beta sequencing profiled peripheral blood CD8+ and CD4+ T cells from healthy donors, Susac syndrome patients and multiple sclerosis patients. Healthy donors were age- and sex-matched controls. Bulk CD8+ and CD4+ T cells were purified magnetically by negative isolation, whereas CD8+ TEMRA cells were enriched by FACS. Blood was collected in EDTA tubes and processed within 24 hours, with PBMCs isolated through density gradient centrifugation. PBMCs intended for TCR sequencing were cryopreserved in liquid nitrogen and thawed later in a water bath at 37 degrees C. The sorted or isolated CD4+, CD8+ and CD8+ TEMRA cells had a purity of 90% or higher.

RNA was extracted using the RNeasy kit, and about 0.45 to 1 microgram was reverse transcribed with random hexamers. The immunoSEQ multiplex PCR assay, covering 54 Vbeta and 13 Jbeta segments, was used to amplify TCR beta CDR3 regions. PCR amplification bias was corrected using a synthetic template baseline for primer optimization and computational correction. Regarding the original processing steps: Reads were assigned to V, D and J genes according to IMGT and analyzed in immunoSEQ Analyzer, with only productive sequences retained. Clonality was computed as one minus Shannon entropy normalized by log2 of the number of productive unique sequences. Public and private clones were assessed among the 100 most prevalent clones of each patient and control. Clones were defined as Susac-specific when absent from the healthy and MS cohorts, from about 970 published viral clones and from other ImmuneACCESS disease sequences. TCRdb applied fastp at Q25 and MiXCR to the public reads, then kept only in-frame beta chains. One record per CDR3 amino acid sequence lists the most common genes and DNA. The V and J calls and clone size come from TCRdb's table, not from the authors' own analysis. The sample records approximately 46,000 distinct CDR3 sequences, more than 85% of which are singletons. The leading ten clones occupy 0.4% to 0.5% of the sample.

What the study reported, not specific to this receptor: The number of individuals in the TCR sequencing and HLA analysis was recognized as being relatively small.

The TCR sequence derives from a human donor in good health. The chain uses TRBV10-2 and TRBJ2-7; the D gene is perhaps TRBD2, from 5 matching bases. The specimen sequenced was CD8+ T cells from PBMCs. This receptor carries the CDR3 CASSSDPGILYEQYF. The DNA is TGCGCCAGCAGTTCCGATCCGGGAATCCTCTACGAGCAGTACTTC.